A single sample is the source of the 24 T cell receptor beta chains below, sequenced in a study of graft-versus-host responses after intestinal transplantation. The antigens of these receptors remain unknown. TCRdb's copy holds only in-frame clones and misses some; the assay was immunoSEQ multiplex PCR. The table lists approximately 33,000 clones, around 85% of them singletons. The starting material was unstimulated CD8+ T cells sorted from spleen or lymph node cells, obtained before intestinal transplant. These receptors originate from a human donor who received an intestinal transplant.

The chain uses TRBV27 and TRBJ1-5; tentative D call: TRBD1 (5 bases). The CDR3 is 15 residues long. Germline loops: CDR1 MNHEY, CDR2 SMNVEV (reference sequence). With 3 bases removed from V and 0 bases from J, the gap between germline ends came to 9 bases. CDR3 coding DNA: TGTGCCAGCAGTTTGGGGCAATATAGCAATCAGCCCCAGCATTTT. Encoded protein: CASSLGQYSNQPQHF.

The V gene is TRBV7-9, the J gene TRBJ1-2; the match to TRBD1 covers 10 bases. The V gene end was trimmed by 5 bases and the J gene end by 5 bases; junction bases not matched to a gene: 20. This CDR3 has 19 residues. Germline-derived CDR1 and CDR2 are SEHNR and FQNEAQ (reference sequence). CDR3 amino acids: CASSPPLAGTGVVLYGYTF. CDR3 DNA: TGTGCCAGCAGCCCCCCTCTGGCGGGGACAGGGGTGGTTCTATATGGCTACACCTTC.

Here the CDR3 DNA reads TGTGCCAGCAGCCCAACGGTTAATGAGCAGTTCTTC. Encoded protein: CASSPTVNEQFF. This chain links TRBV5-4 with TRBJ2-1; no clear D. Germline CDR1 reads SGHNT; CDR2 reads YYREEE (reference sequence). V lost 4 bases and J lost 7, with 9 bases in between. The CDR3 runs 12 residues.

This clone is medium-sized within its sample. V and J are TRBV5-6 and TRBJ2-3; a weak D match, TRBD2 (6 bases). V shed 1 base and J shed 4 bases, with 13 bases lying between them. The CDR3 spans 15 residues. Germline CDR1 SGHDT, CDR2 YYEEEE. The CDR3 loop is CASSLRGFLPDTQYF. The CDR3 DNA reads TGTGCCAGCAGCTTGCGGGGGTTCTTACCAGATACGCAGTATTTT.

The CDR3 here is CASSLPGGPYNEQFF. The CDR3 DNA reads as TGTGCCAGCAGCCTACCCGGGGGGCCCTACAATGAGCAGTTCTTC. The J gene is TRBJ2-1, the V gene TRBV9; a weak D match, TRBD2 (7 bases). The CDR3 has 15 residues. The germline V gene has CDR1 SGDLS and CDR2 YYNGEE. Trimming stripped 4 bases from V and 2 bases from J, with 13 bases between.

This chain connects TRBV10-3 to TRBJ2-1; 10 bases fit TRBD2. The CDR3 is 15 amino acids. Germline V gene lookup returns CDR1 ENHRY and CDR2 SYGVKD. Unmatched junction bases numbered 2, after V lost 2 bases and J lost 4 bases. This CDR3 is CAISELAGVYNEQFF. CDR3 in DNA: TGTGCCATCAGTGAGCTAGCGGGAGTATACAATGAGCAGTTCTTC.

The chain recombines TRBV6-5 with TRBJ1-2, with a possible D match to TRBD1 (5 bases). The V end was cut by 0 bases, the J end by 2 bases, with 13 bases between. This CDR3 has 16 residues. CDR1 and CDR2 from the germline V gene are MNHEY and SVGAGI. The CDR3 loop is CASSYSILPGNYGYTF. The CDR3 bases are TGTGCCAGCAGTTACTCGATCCTTCCAGGGAACTATGGCTACACCTTC.

The chain joins TRBV2 to TRBJ2-2, with D tentatively TRBD2 (5 bases). The germline V and J ends were trimmed by 1 base and 7 bases, with 13 bases remaining between them. This CDR3 contains 15 residues. Germline V gives CDR1 SNHLY, CDR2 FYNNEI. The CDR3 is CASSEGLEGGGELFF. CDR3 nucleotides: TGTGCCAGCAGTGAAGGGCTAGAAGGAGGCGGGGAGCTGTTTTTT.

The chain recombines TRBV7-8 with TRBJ1-5; D might be TRBD1 (6 bases). With 0 bases removed from V and 3 bases from J, the gap between germline ends came to 6 bases. Germline-derived CDR1 and CDR2 are SGHVS and FQNEAQ. This CDR3 is 14 amino acids long. CDR3 nucleotide sequence: TGTGCCAGCAGCTTAGCGGGGGCCAATCAGCCCCAGCATTTT. This gives the protein CASSLAGANQPQHF.

The chain recombines TRBV28 with TRBJ2-7, with 7 bases matching TRBD1. Germline assignment: CDR1 MDHEN and CDR2 SYDVKM. V gave up 5 bases and J gave up 5 bases; unmatched junction bases: 9. The CDR3 sequence is 14 residues long. The CDR3 protein is CASSVSDRVHEQYF. DNA for the CDR3: TGTGCCAGCAGTGTATCCGACAGGGTTCACGAGCAGTACTTC.

This clone was seen a few times. The rearrangement links TRBV6-5 to TRBJ2-7, with TRBD1 as a possible D gene (5 bases). With 5 bases removed from V and 4 bases from J, the gap between germline ends came to 9 bases. Per the germline V gene, CDR1 is MNHEY and CDR2 is SVGAGI. The CDR3 runs 12 residues. The CDR3 is CASSHQGYEQYF. In nucleotides, the CDR3 is TGTGCCAGCAGTCACCAGGGTTACGAGCAGTACTTC.

The chain combines TRBV30 with TRBJ2-3; TRBD2 matches 10 bases. Germline assignment: CDR1 GTSNPN and CDR2 SVGIG (reference sequence). V was pared by 4 bases and J by 2 bases, with 12 bases of the junction left unmatched. This CDR3 has 17 amino acids. The CDR3 region is CAWIPLAGVPFTDTQYF. In DNA, the CDR3 is TGTGCCTGGATTCCCCTAGCGGGGGTCCCATTCACAGATACGCAGTATTTT.

The V and J genes are TRBV27 and TRBJ2-3, with D tentatively TRBD2 (6 bases). CDR1 is MNHEY, CDR2 SMNVEV, per germline (reference sequence). The V gene lost 5 bases and the J gene lost 4 bases, with 16 bases spanning the gap. The CDR3 length is 15 residues. The CDR3 DNA sequence: TGTGCCAGCAGTAGACGACTAGGATATTCAGATACGCAGTATTTT. Encoded protein: CASSRRLGYSDTQYF.

As DNA, the CDR3 is TGTGCCAGCAGCTCCGGACTAGCGGGGGGCCAAGAGGCAGATACGCAGTATTTT. Translated, it gives CASSSGLAGGQEADTQYF. The V gene is TRBV11-2, the J gene TRBJ2-3, with 14 bases aligning to TRBD2. Trimming took 4 bases from V and 4 from J; bases not matched to a gene: 10. Germline V lookup: CDR1 SGHAT, CDR2 FQNNGV. The CDR3 runs 18 residues.

This clone was seen only a few times. V gene TRBV21-1 combines with J gene TRBJ1-3; TRBD1 is the table's D call, not checked against the DNA. TRBV21-1 is classified as a pseudogene. This CDR3 contains 13 residues. The CDR3 protein is CARKQGAGNTIYF. CDR3 coding DNA: TGTGCCAGAAAACAGGGGGCTGGAAACACCATATATTTT.

This rearrangement joins TRBV19 to TRBJ2-1, with 13 bases fitting TRBD2. This CDR3 is 15 amino acids long. The ends lost 5 bases at V and 6 bases at J; junction bases unmatched: 4. Per the germline V gene, CDR1 is LNHDA and CDR2 is SQIVND (reference sequence). The CDR3 coding sequence is TGTGCCAGTAGTCTGGGACTAGCGGGATTCAATGAGCAGTTCTTC. This sequence encodes CASSLGLAGFNEQFF.

The CDR3 loop reads CASSKRAYGRAIYEQYF. In DNA, the CDR3 is TGTGCCAGCAGTAAGAGAGCTTACGGGAGAGCTATTTACGAGCAGTACTTC. The chain couples TRBV21-1 to TRBJ2-7; the table assigns TRBD2, which was not confirmed against the DNA. TRBV21-1 counts as a pseudogene. This CDR3 has 17 amino acids.

This clone occurred once. The chain links TRBV11-2 to TRBJ2-5, with TRBD1 identical over 10 bases. The CDR3 extends over 15 amino acids. The trim removed 5 bases at V and 4 bases at J, leaving 7 bases unmatched. The germline V gene encodes CDR1 SGHAT and CDR2 FQNNGV. The CDR3 spells CASSLTGGIRETQYF. In DNA, the CDR3 is TGTGCCAGCAGCCTGACAGGGGGCATAAGAGAGACCCAGTACTTC. Full variable domain (outside the CDR3, taken from reference TRBV11-2 and TRBJ2-5): EAGVAQSPRYKIIEKRQSVAFWCNPISGHATLYWYQQILGQGPKLLIQFQNNGVVDDSQLPKDRFSAERLKGVDSTLKIQPAKLEDSAVYLCASSLTGGIRETQYFGPGTRLLVL.

The genes are TRBV18 and TRBJ2-1; no firm D call. Germline V gene lookup returns CDR1 KGHSH and CDR2 LQKENI. CDR3 length: 11 amino acids. V shed 5 bases and J shed 8 bases, with 7 bases lying between them. As DNA, the CDR3 is TGTGCCAGCTCAAGCCGGGATGAGCAGTTCTTC. It yields the protein CASSSRDEQFF. Supplemented by reference TRBV18 and TRBJ2-1, the full variable domain reads NAGVMQNPRHLVRRRGQEARLRCSPMKGHSHVYWYRQLPEEGLKFMVYLQKENIIDESGMPKERFSAEFPKEGPSILRIQQVVRGDSAAYFCASSSRDEQFFGPGTRLTVL.

The chain links TRBV7-9 to TRBJ2-5; a possible D gene is TRBD1 (5 bases). The germline CDR1 and CDR2 sequences are SEHNR and FQNEAQ (reference sequence). The CDR3 covers 15 residues. The V end lost 1 base, the J end lost 10 bases, and 19 bases lay between the germline ends. The CDR3 spells CASSLGPQAPMNQYF. DNA for the CDR3: TGTGCCAGCAGCTTAGGCCCACAGGCCCCAATGAACCAGTACTTC.

V gene TRBV6-1 combines with J gene TRBJ2-2, with 9 bases that match TRBD1. The CDR3 loop spans 14 amino acids. The J segment lost 3 bases and the V segment lost 4 bases, leaving 0 bases of the junction unmatched. CDR1 and CDR2 from the germline V gene are MNHNS and SASEGT. This CDR3 reads CASSGQGDTGELFF. Written as DNA, the CDR3 is TGTGCCAGCAGTGGACAGGGGGACACCGGGGAGCTGTTTTTT.

The V and J genes are TRBV7-9 and TRBJ1-1; 10 nucleotides agree with TRBD1. There are 17 residues in the CDR3. The ends lost 6 bases at V and 5 bases at J; junction bases unmatched: 15. Germline V CDR1 and CDR2: SEHNR, FQNEAQ (reference sequence). The CDR3 reads CASRDGRRQGAGTEAFF. The CDR3 DNA sequence: TGTGCCAGCAGGGATGGCCGTCGACAGGGGGCAGGTACTGAAGCTTTCTTT.

This clone was seen more than once but under ten times. The rearrangement links TRBV5-1 to TRBJ2-7, with a tentative D call TRBD2 (5 bases). V lost 3 bases, J lost 3 bases, and 10 bases lay in between. Germline CDR1 reads SGHRS; CDR2 reads YFSETQ. This CDR3 is built from 13 residues. As DNA, the CDR3 is TGCGCCAGCAGCTCCGGACTTTACTACGAGCAGTACTTC. Translated, it gives CASSSGLYYEQYF. The entire variable domain, with the rest obtained from reference TRBV5-1 and TRBJ2-7, is as follows: KAGVTQTPRYLIKTRGQQVTLSCSPISGHRSVSWYQQTPGQGLQFLFEYFSETQRNKGNFPGRFSGRQFSNSRSEMNVSTLELGDSALYLCASSSGLYYEQYFGPGTRLTVT.

The chain uses TRBV29-1 and TRBJ2-3, with 8 nucleotides matching TRBD2. Germline V gives CDR1 SQVTM, CDR2 ANQGSEA. The J segment lost 2 bases and the V segment lost 3 bases, leaving 13 bases of the junction unmatched. This CDR3 is 17 amino acids long. The CDR3 sequence is CSVDGAFGAGDTDTQYF. The CDR3 coding sequence is TGCAGCGTTGATGGGGCTTTTGGAGCGGGGGACACAGATACGCAGTATTTT.